The rows below give T cell receptor beta chains drawn from one sample of a study of Graves' ophthalmopathy and Graves' hyperthyroidism. TCRdb called the multiplex PCR reads again in MiXCR, with one record for every CDR3 protein. The repertoire holds approximately 700,000 distinct CDR3 sequences, with about two fifths as singletons. Specimen: peripheral blood. The receptors come from an adult man with Graves' ophthalmopathy. Each CDR3 is given with its conserved first and last residue. A D gene is named only where the DNA matches it firmly. The size of a clone is reported for some rows only, either as once, few or many, or as a class for expanded clones.

j_call,v_call,d_call,clone_size,cdr3_nt,cdr3_aa
TRBJ2-1,TRBV10-3,-,-,TGTGCCAGCGGGTCGTACAATGAGCAGTTCTTC,CASGSYNEQFF
TRBJ1-2,TRBV10-3,TRBD1,-,TGTGCCATCAGTGGGACAGGGGGTAACCGTAAAGTCTACACCTTC,CAISGTGGNRKVYTF
TRBJ2-2,TRBV9,-,many,TGTGCCAGCAGCGTGGGGGGTGATCCCGGGGAGCTGTTTTTT,CASSVGGDPGELFF
TRBJ1-2,TRBV5-4,-,few,TGTGCCAGCAGCCACCAGGGTTCCACCTATGGCTACACCTTC,CASSHQGSTYGYTF
TRBJ2-7,TRBV12-5,TRBD1,-,TGTGCTAGTGGTATGGGACAGTTCTACGAGCAGTACTTC,CASGMGQFYEQYF
TRBJ1-2,TRBV25-1,-,-,TGTGCCAGCAGTGACAGGCTTGGATATGGCTACACCTTC,CASSDRLGYGYTF
TRBJ1-4,TRBV25-1,-,-,TGTGCCAGCAGTTACTCTAGATCCCCACATGAAAAACTGTTTTTT,CASSYSRSPHEKLFF
TRBJ2-7,TRBV20-1,TRBD2,many,TGCAGTGCTGCCGGGACTACCTACGAGCAGTACTTC,CSAAGTTYEQYF
TRBJ1-2,TRBV19,TRBD1,few,TGTGCCAGTAGTAACTTGGACAGGCTCACTAACTATGGCTACACCTTC,CASSNLDRLTNYGYTF
TRBJ2-5,TRBV12-3/TRBV12-4,TRBD2,few,TGTGCCAGCAGTTTTTCCGCTTTAGCGGGGAGCGCTCAAGAGACCCAGTACTTC,CASSFSALAGSAQETQYF
TRBJ2-7,TRBV10-3,-,many,TGTGCCATCAGTGATGGGGGTAGCGAGTACTTC,CAISDGGSEYF
TRBJ1-1,TRBV29-1,TRBD1,-,TGCAGCGTTGGATTAGGGGGCGGGTACACTGAAGCTTTCTTT,CSVGLGGGYTEAFF
TRBJ2-6,TRBV2,TRBD1,-,TGTGCCAGCAGCGGGGACCGGGACAGGGTAGTCCTGACTTTC,CASSGDRDRVVLTF
TRBJ1-5,TRBV10-3,-,-,TGTGCCATCAGTTACGCTTGGGGGGACAATCAGCCCCAGCATTTT,CAISYAWGDNQPQHF
TRBJ1-2,TRBV10-2,-,-,TGCGCCAGCACAGGGCGTAACTATGGCTACACCTTC,CASTGRNYGYTF
TRBJ2-5,TRBV12-3/TRBV12-4,TRBD2,many,TGTGCCAGCCGTGGAACTAGCGGGCAAGAGACCCAGTACTTC,CASRGTSGQETQYF
TRBJ1-1,TRBV2,-,-,TGTGCCAGCAGCTCAATCTACGGGATTAGGCAGTTGAACACTGAAGCTTTCTTT,CASSSIYGIRQLNTEAFF
TRBJ1-2,TRBV7-2,TRBD1,few,TGTGCCTGGAGACGGCCCGGACAGGGATATGGCTACACCTTC,CAWRRPGQGYGYTF
TRBJ2-1,TRBV2,-,-,TGTGCCAGCAGTGATACGGGGATGGGGGGAGAGCAGTTCTTC,CASSDTGMGGEQFF
TRBJ1-1,TRBV20-1,-,many,TGCAGTGCTCAACAGGGAAACACTGAAGCTTTCTTT,CSAQQGNTEAFF
TRBJ2-5,TRBV2,TRBD2,many,TGTGCCAGCAGAAGGACTAGCGGGAAAGAGACCCAGTACTTC,CASRRTSGKETQYF
TRBJ2-5,TRBV11-2,-,-,-,CASSFYICSARSGQGEQETQYF
TRBJ1-1,TRBV30,-,few,TGTGCCTGGAGTCAGGGGACACTTAACACTGAAGCTTTCTTT,CAWSQGTLNTEAFF
TRBJ2-7,TRBV12-3/TRBV12-4,-,few,TGTGCCAGCAGCGGTCGCGACGGTGCATTCAGGTACGAGCAGTACTTC,CASSGRDGAFRYEQYF
TRBJ1-4,TRBV25-1,-,-,TGTGCCAGCAGTGGGGTGGGCAGGGCTAGCAATGAAAAACTGTTTTTT,CASSGVGRASNEKLFF
TRBJ1-5,TRBV29-1,-,few,TGCAGCGTCGCGAACCAGGGCAATCAGCCCCAGCATTTT,CSVANQGNQPQHF
TRBJ2-5,TRBV25-1,-,-,TGTGCCTGGAGTGTCGGGCTAGCCGGTAAAGAGACCCAGTACTTC,CAWSVGLAGKETQYF
TRBJ1-4,TRBV25-1,-,-,TGTGCCAGCAGTCGCGCGGGTGAAAAACTGTTTTTT,CASSRAGEKLFF
TRBJ2-5,TRBV12-3/TRBV12-4,TRBD2,-,TGTGCCAGCAGTTTCAGGGGCGGGGGGCTACAAGAGACCCAGTACTTC,CASSFRGGGLQETQYF
TRBJ1-1,TRBV4-3,TRBD1,-,TGCGCCAGCAGCCAGGGTACAGGGGCGGGAGTAGCTTTCTTT,CASSQGTGAGVAFF
TRBJ2-1,TRBV20-1,-,few,TGCAGTGCTAGAGAGAGGGAGTATGAGCAGTTCTTC,CSAREREYEQFF
TRBJ1-6,TRBV7-9,TRBD1,-,TGTGCCAGCAGGTCCGGGACAGGGTCATATTCACCCCTCCACTTT,CASRSGTGSYSPLHF
TRBJ1-3,TRBV29-1,-,once,TGCAGCGTTGCTAGGGTAGGGAAGATAAACACCATATATTTT,CSVARVGKINTIYF
TRBJ2-7,TRBV6-2/TRBV6-3,TRBD2,-,TGTGCCAGCAGCAAAGGACTAGCGGGACATATCTACGAGCAGTACTTC,CASSKGLAGHIYEQYF
TRBJ2-7,TRBV4-1,-,-,TGCGCCAGCAGCCAAGATACCGGCACCTACGAGCAGTACTTC,CASSQDTGTYEQYF
TRBJ1-5,TRBV4-2,TRBD1,few,TGTGCCAGCAGCCAAGATCTGGCAGGGGGGGATCAGCCCCAGCATTTT,CASSQDLAGGDQPQHF
TRBJ2-7,TRBV19,-,many,TGTGCCAGTAAGCAGGGCACGGAGCAGTACTTC,CASKQGTEQYF
TRBJ2-5,TRBV29-1,-,-,TGCAGCCAAGAGGGCTCGGCCGAGACCCAGTACTTC,CSQEGSAETQYF